This T cell receptor beta chain was recovered during a study of response to subunit inactivated influenza vaccine. Whole-study findings and limits: It was suggested by the authors that few new T cells are recruited by each seasonal influenza vaccination.

TCRdb re-analysed the RT-PCR reads in MiXCR, keeping a single row per CDR3 protein. The sample lists about 610,000 distinct CDR3 sequences, 14% occurring once. As concerns this clonotype: Antigen specificity is unknown.

This CDR3 comprises 13 residues. Germline CDR1 is SGHTA and CDR2 is FQGNSA. Trimming removed 7 bases from V and 6 bases from J, with 12 bases in between. This chain connects TRBV7-2 to TRBJ2-2; possibly TRBD1 for D (6 bases). The receptor's source is a man in his fifties or sixties who received an inactivated influenza vaccine. This specimen was PBMCs from blood, taken 11 to 12 days after vaccination. In DNA, the CDR3 is TGTGCCAGCACCTGGACAGCCTCCGGGGAGCTGTTTTTT. It specifies CASTWTASGELFF.